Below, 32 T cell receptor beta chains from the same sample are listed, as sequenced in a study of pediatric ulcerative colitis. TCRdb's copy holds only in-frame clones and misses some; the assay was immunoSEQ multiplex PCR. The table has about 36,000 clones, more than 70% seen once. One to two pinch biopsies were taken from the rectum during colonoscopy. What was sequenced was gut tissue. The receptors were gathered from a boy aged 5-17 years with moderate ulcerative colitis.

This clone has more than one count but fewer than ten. CDR3 DNA sequence: TGCGCCAGCAGCTTCCAGCGTACGGGCTACAATGAGCAGTTCTTC. Translating it yields CASSFQRTGYNEQFF. The chain joins TRBV5-1 to TRBJ2-1; D ambiguous. Germline values: CDR1 SGHRS, CDR2 YFSETQ. The CDR3 is 15 amino acids. V was cut by 2 bases and J by 3 bases, with 12 bases left in between. The whole variable domain, remainder taken from reference TRBV5-1 and TRBJ2-1, is KAGVTQTPRYLIKTRGQQVTLSCSPISGHRSVSWYQQTPGQGLQFLFEYFSETQRNKGNFPGRFSGRQFSNSRSEMNVSTLELGDSALYLCASSFQRTGYNEQFFGPGTRLTVL.

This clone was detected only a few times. CDR3 loop: CASRVDGDQPQHF. In nucleotides, the CDR3 is TGTGCCAGCAGGGTTGATGGGGATCAGCCCCAGCATTTT. The gene calls are TRBV5-8 and TRBJ1-5; D gene ambiguous. V was cut by 5 bases and J by 5 bases, with 11 bases left in between. This CDR3 spans 13 amino acids. Germline V gene sequence: CDR1 SGHTS, CDR2 YDEGEE.

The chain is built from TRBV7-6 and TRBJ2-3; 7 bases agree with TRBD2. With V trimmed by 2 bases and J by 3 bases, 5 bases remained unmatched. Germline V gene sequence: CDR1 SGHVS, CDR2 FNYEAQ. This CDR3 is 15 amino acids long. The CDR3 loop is CASSLIRRGTDTQYF. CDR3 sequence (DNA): TGTGCCAGCAGCTTAATCAGGCGGGGGACAGATACGCAGTATTTT. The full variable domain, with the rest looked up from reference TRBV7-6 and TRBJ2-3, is GAGVSQSPRYKVTKRGQDVALRCDPISGHVSLYWYRQALGQGPEFLTYFNYEAQQDKSGLPNDRFSAERPEGSISTLTIQRTEQRDSAMYRCASSLIRRGTDTQYFGPGTRLTVL.

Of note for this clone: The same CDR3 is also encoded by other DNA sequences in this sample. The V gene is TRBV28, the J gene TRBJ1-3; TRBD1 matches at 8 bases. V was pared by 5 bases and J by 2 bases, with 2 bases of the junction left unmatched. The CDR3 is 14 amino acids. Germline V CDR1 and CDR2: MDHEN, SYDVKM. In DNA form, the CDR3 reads TGTGCCAGCAGTCCGACAGGGGCTGGAAACACCATATATTTT. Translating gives CASSPTGAGNTIYF. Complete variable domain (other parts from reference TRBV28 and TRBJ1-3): DVKVTQSSRYLVKRTGEKVFLECVQDMDHENMFWYRQDPGLGLRLIYFSYDVKMKEKGDIPEGYSVSREKKERFSLILESASTNQTSMYLCASSPTGAGNTIYFGEGSWLTVV.

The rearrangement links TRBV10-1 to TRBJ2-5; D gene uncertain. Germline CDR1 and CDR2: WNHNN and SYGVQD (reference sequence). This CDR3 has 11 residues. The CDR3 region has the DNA TGCGGGAGACGAATCCAAGAGACCCAGTACTTC. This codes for CGRRIQETQYF.

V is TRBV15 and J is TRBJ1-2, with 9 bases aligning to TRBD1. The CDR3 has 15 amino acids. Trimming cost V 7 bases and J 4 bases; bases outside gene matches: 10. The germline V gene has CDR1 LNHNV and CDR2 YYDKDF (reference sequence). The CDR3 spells CATKFGTGFSYGYTF. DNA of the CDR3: TGTGCCACCAAGTTCGGGACAGGGTTCTCCTATGGCTACACCTTC.

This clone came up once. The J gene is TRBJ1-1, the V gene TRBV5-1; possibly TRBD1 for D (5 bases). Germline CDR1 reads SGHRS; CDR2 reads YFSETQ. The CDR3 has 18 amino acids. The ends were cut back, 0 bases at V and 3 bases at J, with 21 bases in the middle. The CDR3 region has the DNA TGCGCCAGCAGCTTGGACTCCCGGGACCCCCTGAGGGACACTGAAGCTTTCTTT. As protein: CASSLDSRDPLRDTEAFF.

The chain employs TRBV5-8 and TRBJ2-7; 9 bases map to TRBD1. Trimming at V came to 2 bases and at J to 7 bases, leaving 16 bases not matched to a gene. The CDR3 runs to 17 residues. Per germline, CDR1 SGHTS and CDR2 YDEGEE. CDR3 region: CASSFPNPGQGLYEQYF. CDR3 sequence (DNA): TGTGCCAGCAGCTTTCCCAACCCGGGACAGGGTCTCTATGAGCAGTACTTC.

The CDR3 region is CASSPAAAGWGNEQFF. CDR3 in DNA: TGCGCCAGCAGCCCGGCGGCGGCAGGGTGGGGCAATGAGCAGTTCTTC. This chain links TRBV5-1 with TRBJ2-1; D might be TRBD1 (5 bases). The V end was cut by 4 bases, the J end by 6 bases, with 20 bases between. The CDR3 has 16 amino acids. The germline gives CDR1 SGHRS, CDR2 YFSETQ.

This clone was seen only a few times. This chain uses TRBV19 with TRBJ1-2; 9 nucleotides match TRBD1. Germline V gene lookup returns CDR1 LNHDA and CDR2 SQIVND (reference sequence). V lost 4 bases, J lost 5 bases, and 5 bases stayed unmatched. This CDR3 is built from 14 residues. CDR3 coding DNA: TGTGCCAGTAGTACTCGGGACAGGGTGTATGGCTACACCTTC. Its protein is CASSTRDRVYGYTF.

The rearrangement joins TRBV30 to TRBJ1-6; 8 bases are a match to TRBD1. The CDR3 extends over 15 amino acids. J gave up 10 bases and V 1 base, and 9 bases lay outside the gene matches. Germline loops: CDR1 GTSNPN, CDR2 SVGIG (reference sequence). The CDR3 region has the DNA TGTGCCTGGAGTGGGCAGGGGGCAGGAGAATCACCCCTCCACTTT. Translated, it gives CAWSGQGAGESPLHF.

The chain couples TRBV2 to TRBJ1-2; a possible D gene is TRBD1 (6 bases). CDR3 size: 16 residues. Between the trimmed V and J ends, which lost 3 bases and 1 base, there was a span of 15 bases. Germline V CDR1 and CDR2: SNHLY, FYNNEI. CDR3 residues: CASSDFGTIVNYGYTF. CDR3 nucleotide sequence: TGTGCCAGCAGTGACTTTGGGACAATCGTTAACTATGGCTACACCTTC. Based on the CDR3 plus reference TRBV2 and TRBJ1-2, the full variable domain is EPEVTQTPSHQVTQMGQEVILRCVPISNHLYFYWYRQILGQKVEFLVSFYNNEISEKSEIFDDQFSVERPDGSNFTLKIRSTKLEDSAMYFCASSDFGTIVNYGYTFGSGTRLTVV.

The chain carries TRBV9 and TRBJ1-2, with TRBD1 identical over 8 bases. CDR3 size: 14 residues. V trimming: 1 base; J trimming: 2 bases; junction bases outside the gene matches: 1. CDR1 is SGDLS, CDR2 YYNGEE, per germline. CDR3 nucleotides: TGTGCCAGCAGCGTACAGGGGGCGAACTATGGCTACACCTTC. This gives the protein CASSVQGANYGYTF.

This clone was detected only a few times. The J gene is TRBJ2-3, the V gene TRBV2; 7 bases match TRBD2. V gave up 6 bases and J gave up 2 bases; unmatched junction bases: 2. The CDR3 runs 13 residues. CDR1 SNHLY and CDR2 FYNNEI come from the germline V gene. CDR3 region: CASRGLNTDTQYF. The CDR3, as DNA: TGTGCCAGCAGGGGACTAAACACAGATACGCAGTATTTT. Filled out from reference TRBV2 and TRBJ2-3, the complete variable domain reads EPEVTQTPSHQVTQMGQEVILRCVPISNHLYFYWYRQILGQKVEFLVSFYNNEISEKSEIFDDQFSVERPDGSNFTLKIRSTKLEDSAMYFCASRGLNTDTQYFGPGTRLTVL.

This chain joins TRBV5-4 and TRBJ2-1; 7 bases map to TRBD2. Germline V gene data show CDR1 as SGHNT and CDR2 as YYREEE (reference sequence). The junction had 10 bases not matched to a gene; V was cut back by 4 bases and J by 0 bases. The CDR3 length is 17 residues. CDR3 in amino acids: CASSLGGSGGSYNEQFF. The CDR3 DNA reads TGTGCCAGCAGCCTGGGTGGTTCGGGGGGCTCCTACAATGAGCAGTTCTTC.

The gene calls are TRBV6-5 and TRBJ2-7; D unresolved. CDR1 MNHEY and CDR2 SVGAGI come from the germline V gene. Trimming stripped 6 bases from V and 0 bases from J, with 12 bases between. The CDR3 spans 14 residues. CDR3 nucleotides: TGTGCCAGCAGCCGGACCCTGAGCTCCTACGAGCAGTACTTC. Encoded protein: CASSRTLSSYEQYF.

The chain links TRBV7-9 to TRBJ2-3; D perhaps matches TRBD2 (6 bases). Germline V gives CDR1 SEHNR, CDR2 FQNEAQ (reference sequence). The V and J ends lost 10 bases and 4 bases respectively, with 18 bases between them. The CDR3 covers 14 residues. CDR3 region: CATLEKGLSDTQYF. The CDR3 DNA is TGTGCCACCCTGGAGAAGGGACTTTCAGATACGCAGTATTTT.

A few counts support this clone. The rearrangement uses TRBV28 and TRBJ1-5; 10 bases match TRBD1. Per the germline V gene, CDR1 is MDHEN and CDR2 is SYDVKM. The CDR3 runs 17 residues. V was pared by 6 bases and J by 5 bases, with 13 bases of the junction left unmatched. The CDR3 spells CASRRGQGLSRHQPQHF. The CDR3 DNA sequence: TGTGCCAGCAGGAGGGGACAGGGGCTTTCCCGCCATCAGCCCCAGCATTTT.

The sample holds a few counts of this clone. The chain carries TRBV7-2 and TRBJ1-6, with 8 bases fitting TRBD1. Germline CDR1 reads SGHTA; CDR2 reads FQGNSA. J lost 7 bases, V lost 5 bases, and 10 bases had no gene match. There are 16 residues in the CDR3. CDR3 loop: CASSPYLGQGNSPLHF. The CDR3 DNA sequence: TGTGCCAGCAGCCCCTACTTAGGACAGGGAAATTCACCCCTCCACTTT.

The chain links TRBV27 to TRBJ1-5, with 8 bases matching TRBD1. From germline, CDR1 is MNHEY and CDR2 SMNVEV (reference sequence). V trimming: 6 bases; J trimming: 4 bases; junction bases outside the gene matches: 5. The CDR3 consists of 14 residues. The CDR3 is CASRLGQGNQPQHF. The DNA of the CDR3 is TGTGCCAGCAGACTCGGACAGGGAAATCAGCCCCAGCATTTT.

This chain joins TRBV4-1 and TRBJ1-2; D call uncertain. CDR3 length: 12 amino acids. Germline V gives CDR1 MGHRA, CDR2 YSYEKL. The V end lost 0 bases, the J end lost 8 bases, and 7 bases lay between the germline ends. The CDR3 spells CASSQDYRGYTF. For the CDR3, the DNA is TGCGCCAGCAGCCAAGACTATCGAGGCTACACCTTC.

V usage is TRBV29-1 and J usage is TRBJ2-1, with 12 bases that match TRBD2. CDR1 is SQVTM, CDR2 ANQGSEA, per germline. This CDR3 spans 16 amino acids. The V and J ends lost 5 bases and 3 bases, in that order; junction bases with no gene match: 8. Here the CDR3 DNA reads TGCAGCGTTCTACTAGCGGGGGGCGGGAGCTACAATGAGCAGTTCTTC. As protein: CSVLLAGGGSYNEQFF.

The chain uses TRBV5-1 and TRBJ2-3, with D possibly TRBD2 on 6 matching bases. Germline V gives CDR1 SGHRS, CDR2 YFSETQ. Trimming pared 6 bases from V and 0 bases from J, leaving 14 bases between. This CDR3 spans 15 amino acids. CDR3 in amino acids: CASTFIGRSTDTQYF. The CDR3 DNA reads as TGCGCCAGCACCTTTATCGGGAGAAGCACAGATACGCAGTATTTT.

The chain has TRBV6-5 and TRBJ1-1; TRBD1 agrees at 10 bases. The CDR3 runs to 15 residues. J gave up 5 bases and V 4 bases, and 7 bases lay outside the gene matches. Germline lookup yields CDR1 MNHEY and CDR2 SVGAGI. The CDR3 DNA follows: TGTGCCAGCAGTTCCCGGGACAGGGGCGGGACTGAAGCTTTCTTT. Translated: CASSSRDRGGTEAFF.

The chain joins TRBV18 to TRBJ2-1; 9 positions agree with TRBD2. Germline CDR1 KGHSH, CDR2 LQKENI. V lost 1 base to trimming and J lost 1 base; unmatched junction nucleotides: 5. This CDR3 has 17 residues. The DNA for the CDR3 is TGTGCCAGCTCACCACAGGGTAGCGGGAGTTCCTACAATGAGCAGTTCTTC. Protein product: CASSPQGSGSSYNEQFF.

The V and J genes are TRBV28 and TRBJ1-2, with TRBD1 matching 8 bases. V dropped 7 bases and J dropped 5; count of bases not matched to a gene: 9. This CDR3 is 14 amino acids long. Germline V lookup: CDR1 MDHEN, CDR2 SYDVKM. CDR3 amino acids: CASTSSRTGYGYTF. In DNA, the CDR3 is TGTGCCAGCACTTCATCCCGGACAGGGTATGGCTACACCTTC.

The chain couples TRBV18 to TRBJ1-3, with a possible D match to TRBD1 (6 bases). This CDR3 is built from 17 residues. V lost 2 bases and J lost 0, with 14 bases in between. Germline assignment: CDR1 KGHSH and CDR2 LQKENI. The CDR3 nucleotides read TGTGCCAGCTCACCAATCGGACAGCTCCACTCTGGAAACACCATATATTTT. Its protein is CASSPIGQLHSGNTIYF. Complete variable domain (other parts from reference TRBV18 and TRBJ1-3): NAGVMQNPRHLVRRRGQEARLRCSPMKGHSHVYWYRQLPEEGLKFMVYLQKENIIDESGMPKERFSAEFPKEGPSILRIQQVVRGDSAAYFCASSPIGQLHSGNTIYFGEGSWLTVV.

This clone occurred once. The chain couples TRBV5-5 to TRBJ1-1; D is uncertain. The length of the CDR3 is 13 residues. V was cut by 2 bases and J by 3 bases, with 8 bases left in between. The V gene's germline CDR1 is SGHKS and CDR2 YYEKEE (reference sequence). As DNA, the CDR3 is TGTGCCAGCAGCTTTTCGGCGGACACTGAAGCTTTCTTT. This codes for CASSFSADTEAFF.

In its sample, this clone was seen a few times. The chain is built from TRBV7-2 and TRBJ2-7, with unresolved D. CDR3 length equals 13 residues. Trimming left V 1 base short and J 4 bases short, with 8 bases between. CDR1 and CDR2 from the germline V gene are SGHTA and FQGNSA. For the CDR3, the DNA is TGTGCCAGCAGCTTAGAAGACGGATACGAGCAGTACTTC. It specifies CASSLEDGYEQYF.

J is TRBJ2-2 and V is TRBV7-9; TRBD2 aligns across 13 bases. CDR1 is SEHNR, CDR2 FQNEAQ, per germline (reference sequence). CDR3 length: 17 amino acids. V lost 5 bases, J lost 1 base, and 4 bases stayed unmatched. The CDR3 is CASSTGLAGLNTGELFF. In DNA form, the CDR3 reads TGTGCCAGCAGCACGGGACTAGCGGGGCTGAACACCGGGGAGCTGTTTTTT. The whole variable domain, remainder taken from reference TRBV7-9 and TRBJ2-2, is DTGVSQNPRHKITKRGQNVTFRCDPISEHNRLYWYRQTLGQGPEFLTYFQNEAQLEKSRLLSDRFSAERPKGSFSTLEIQRTEQGDSAMYLCASSTGLAGLNTGELFFGEGSRLTVL.

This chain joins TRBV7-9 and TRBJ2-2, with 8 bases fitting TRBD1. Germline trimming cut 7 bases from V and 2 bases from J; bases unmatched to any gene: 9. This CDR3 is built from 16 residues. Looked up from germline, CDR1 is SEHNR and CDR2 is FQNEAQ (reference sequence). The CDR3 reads CASNKGQVQNTGELFF. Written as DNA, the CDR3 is TGTGCCAGCAATAAGGGACAGGTCCAAAACACCGGGGAGCTGTTTTTT.

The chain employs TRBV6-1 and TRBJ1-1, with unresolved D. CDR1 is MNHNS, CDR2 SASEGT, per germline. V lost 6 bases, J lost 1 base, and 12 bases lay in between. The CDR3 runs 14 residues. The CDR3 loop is CASSPFLRNTEAFF. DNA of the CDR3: TGTGCCAGCAGCCCGTTTCTCCGGAACACTGAAGCTTTCTTT.